The 18 T cell receptor beta chains given below trace back to one sample, sequenced in a study of blood T cell repertoires in COVID-19. Profiled with immunoSEQ multiplex PCR; TCRdb holds only in-frame clones, not every one. The data contain hundreds of thousands of clones, 85% to 90% of them seen just once; the ten biggest clones take up 6.2%. What was sequenced was peripheral blood. The receptors were sampled from a man in his 60s who had recovered from COVID-19.

The chain has TRBV19 and TRBJ1-1; 7 bases are a match to TRBD1. The CDR3 has 16 amino acids. The J segment lost 4 bases and the V segment lost 5 bases, leaving 13 bases of the junction unmatched. Germline values: CDR1 LNHDA, CDR2 SQIVND (reference sequence). CDR3 sequence (DNA): TGTGCCAGTAGTCTTCGGGAGGGGGCTTTCGGCACTGAAGCTTTCTTT. Its protein product is CASSLREGAFGTEAFF.

This clone has just one count. The junction does not match germline at one end; this may be a read error. The rearrangement joins TRBV9 to TRBJ2-1, with 9 bases identical to TRBD2. This CDR3 is built from 14 residues. CDR1 and CDR2 from the germline V gene are SGDLS and YYNGEE. The CDR3 DNA follows: TGTGCTAGCAGTCTTAGCGGGGGCTACAATGAGCAGTTCTTC. Protein: CASSLSGGYNEQFF.

The CDR3 region is CASSYFAGNNEKLFF. In DNA, the CDR3 is TGTGCCAGCAGTTACTTTGCAGGCAATAATGAAAAACTGTTTTTT. V is TRBV6-5 and J is TRBJ1-4; D call uncertain. V was trimmed by 1 base and J by 4 bases, leaving 10 bases between them. The CDR3 extends over 15 amino acids. Germline CDR1 is MNHEY and CDR2 is SVGAGI.

As concerns this clone: At one of its ends the junction is not consistent with the germline gene, which may arise from a read error. This sequence joins TRBV5-1 and TRBJ2-3, with a weak D call TRBD1 (6 bases). The germline CDR1 and CDR2 sequences are SGHRS and YFSETQ. CDR3 size: 13 residues. CDR3 residues: CASSGQFTDAQYF. DNA of the CDR3: TGCGCCAGCAGCGGACAGTTCACAGATGCGCAGTATTTT.

V gene TRBV12-3 or TRBV12-4 combines with J gene TRBJ2-2; 7 bases are a match to TRBD1. The CDR3 extends over 13 amino acids. V trimming: 7 bases; J trimming: 5 bases; junction bases outside the gene matches: 4. CDR3 amino acids: CASILQGTGELFF. DNA of the CDR3: TGTGCCAGCATCCTACAGGGGACCGGGGAGCTGTTTTTT.

This chain joins TRBV27 and TRBJ2-2; D is unclear. The V and J ends lost 3 bases and 5 bases respectively, with 10 bases between them. The CDR3 is made up of 14 amino acids. CDR1 is MNHEY, CDR2 SMNVEV, per germline (reference sequence). The CDR3 here is CASSFTRWTGELFF. The CDR3 DNA sequence: TGTGCCAGCAGTTTTACTCGGTGGACCGGGGAGCTGTTTTTT.

V and J are TRBV4-3 and TRBJ2-5, with D maybe TRBD2 (6 bases). The CDR3 has 13 amino acids. V shed 5 bases and J shed 4 bases, with 11 bases lying between them. CDR1 and CDR2 from the germline V gene are LGHNA and YSLEER. CDR3 bases: TGCGCCAGCAGCGGACGACTAGGAGAGACCCAGTACTTC. Protein product: CASSGRLGETQYF.

This sequence joins TRBV28 and TRBJ1-2, with a weak D call TRBD1 (6 bases). Germline-derived CDR1 and CDR2 are MDHEN and SYDVKM. Trimming removed 10 bases from V and 8 bases from J, with 20 bases in between. The length of the CDR3 is 13 residues. CDR3 bases: TGTGCCATCATGGGACGCAAGGGGGAGGGCTACACCTTC. Translating gives CAIMGRKGEGYTF.

The sample holds one count of this clone. The V gene is TRBV9, the J gene TRBJ2-3, with 13 bases aligning to TRBD2. V lost 4 bases to trimming and J lost 8 bases; unmatched junction nucleotides: 7. Germline V gene data show CDR1 as SGDLS and CDR2 as YYNGEE. The CDR3 has 15 amino acids. As DNA, the CDR3 is TGTGCCAGCAGCCTTCGACTAGCGGGAGGTGGTACGCAGTATTTT. Its protein product is CASSLRLAGGGTQYF.

CDR3 sequence: CASSLDPTGEQFF. The CDR3 DNA reads as TGCGCCAGCAGCTTGGACCCCACGGGTGAGCAGTTCTTC. The chain recombines TRBV5-1 with TRBJ2-1; D unclear. CDR1 and CDR2 (germline): SGHRS, YFSETQ. This CDR3 has 13 amino acids. V was trimmed by 0 bases and J by 9 bases, leaving 10 bases between them.

This chain connects TRBV4-3 to TRBJ2-3; 9 bases match TRBD2. Germline CDR1 reads LGHNA; CDR2 reads YSLEER. The CDR3 runs to 17 residues. After removal of 3 bases from V and 5 bases from J, the junction contained 12 bases not matched to a gene. CDR3 region: CASSHVWAGGPIDTQYF. The CDR3 bases are TGCGCCAGCAGCCACGTATGGGCGGGGGGGCCCATAGATACGCAGTATTTT.

The rearrangement uses TRBV12-2 and TRBJ2-4; TRBD1 is the table's D call, not checked against the DNA. TRBV12-2 is noted as a pseudogene. This CDR3 has 18 amino acids. DNA for the CDR3: TGTGCTACGACTCAGGGGGCGCGAGTAAAGTCGGCCAAAAACATTCAGTACTTC. Encoded protein: CATTQGARVKSAKNIQYF.

The chain employs TRBV27 and TRBJ1-4, with D perhaps matching TRBD1 (6 bases). In germline, CDR1 is MNHEY, CDR2 SMNVEV (reference sequence). V lost 2 bases, J lost 3 bases, and 10 bases lay in between. This CDR3 has 15 residues. The CDR3 here is CASSLGGAPNEKLFF. The CDR3 nucleotides are TGTGCCAGCAGTTTAGGGGGGGCCCCTAATGAAAAACTGTTTTTT. Variable domain in full (rest from reference TRBV27 and TRBJ1-4): EAQVTQNPRYLITVTGKKLTVTCSQNMNHEYMSWYRQDPGLGLRQIYYSMNVEVTDKGDVPEGYKVSRKEKRNFPLILESPSPNQTSLYFCASSLGGAPNEKLFFGSGTQLSVL.

The J gene is TRBJ1-2, the V gene TRBV3-1 (or the pseudogene TRBV3-2), with D possibly being TRBD1 (5 bases). The CDR3 runs to 15 residues. The V end lost 7 bases, the J end lost 0 bases, and 15 bases lay between the germline ends. From germline, CDR1 is LGHDT and CDR2 YNNKEL (reference sequence). In DNA form, the CDR3 reads TGTGCCAGCACACCCGGGACGGGAGCTAACTATGGCTACACCTTC. Translated: CASTPGTGANYGYTF.

The V gene is TRBV2, the J gene TRBJ2-3; 10 nucleotides align to TRBD2. The junction had 3 bases not matched to a gene; V was cut back by 2 bases and J by 4 bases. Germline V gene sequence: CDR1 SNHLY, CDR2 FYNNEI. This CDR3 has 15 residues. CDR3 sequence: CASSERAGGPDTQYF. As DNA, the CDR3 is TGTGCCAGCAGTGAAAGAGCGGGGGGGCCAGATACGCAGTATTTT.

The gene calls are TRBV3-1 (or the pseudogene TRBV3-2) and TRBJ2-3, with 7 bases fitting TRBD2. The CDR3 loop spans 17 amino acids. From germline, CDR1 is LGHDT and CDR2 YNNKEL (reference sequence). With V trimmed by 1 base and J by 3 bases, 10 bases remained unmatched. In DNA, the CDR3 is TGTGCCAGCAGCCAAGTAACTAGCGAAGTTCGGACAGATACGCAGTATTTT. Encoded protein: CASSQVTSEVRTDTQYF.

This clone was recorded only once. CDR3 loop: CASSGGRGKASEQFF. CDR3 DNA: TGCGCCAGCAGCGGGGGCAGGGGGAAGGCGAGTGAGCAGTTCTTC. The gene calls are TRBV5-1 and TRBJ2-1; 7 bases align to TRBD1. Germline CDR1 is SGHRS and CDR2 is YFSETQ. The CDR3 has 15 residues. V was pared by 4 bases and J by 9 bases, with 13 bases of the junction left unmatched.

The J gene is TRBJ2-4, the V gene TRBV11-2; 12 bases fit TRBD1. V shed 8 bases and J 0 bases; nucleotides not matched to a gene: 5. This CDR3 has 16 amino acids. CDR1 and CDR2 from the germline V gene are SGHAT and FQNNGV. The CDR3 region is CASGGQGAIAKNIQYF. The CDR3 coding sequence is TGTGCCAGCGGGGGACAGGGGGCGATAGCCAAAAACATTCAGTACTTC.